This TCR delta chain was identified in a study of Vδ1+ human thymocytes. Alphabeta T cells were depleted, then CD3+ Vdelta1+ Vdelta2- thymocytes were FACS-sorted. Study-wide points: Despite high sort purity, roughly 20% of thymic T cell receptor delta sequences were Vdelta2. Thymic TRG and TRD repertoires appeared highly polyclonal, with Gaussian CDR3 length distributions.

The germline gives CDR1 TSWWSYY, CDR2 QGS. Trimming took 4 bases from V and 4 from J; bases not matched to a gene: 24. This CDR3 is built from 22 residues. Extracted RNA was reverse transcribed into cDNA. The CDR3 regions were amplified by multiplex PCR from V-gene primers to a constant-region primer. TCRdb applied CATT to the multiplex PCR reads for clone calling. The data show about 54,000 delta-chain clones, with more than 15% seen just once and under 0.6% held by the top ten. This clone has only a few counts. Its antigen is not known. Sequenced input: Vdelta1+ gamma-delta thymocytes from the thymus. Stated subset: FACS-sorted CD3+ TCRalphabeta- TCRVdelta1+ TCRVdelta2- thymocytes. The rearrangement joins TRDV1 to TRDJ1; 13 bases align to TRDD3. This receptor was identified in a boy in the first two years of life who had congenital heart surgery. The CDR3 DNA is TGTGCTCTTGGGGCCCCCCCTTCTTCCAAACGTACTGGGGGATACGCCTTCGATAAACTCATCTTT. Amino acids: CALGAPPSSKRTGGYAFDKLIF.